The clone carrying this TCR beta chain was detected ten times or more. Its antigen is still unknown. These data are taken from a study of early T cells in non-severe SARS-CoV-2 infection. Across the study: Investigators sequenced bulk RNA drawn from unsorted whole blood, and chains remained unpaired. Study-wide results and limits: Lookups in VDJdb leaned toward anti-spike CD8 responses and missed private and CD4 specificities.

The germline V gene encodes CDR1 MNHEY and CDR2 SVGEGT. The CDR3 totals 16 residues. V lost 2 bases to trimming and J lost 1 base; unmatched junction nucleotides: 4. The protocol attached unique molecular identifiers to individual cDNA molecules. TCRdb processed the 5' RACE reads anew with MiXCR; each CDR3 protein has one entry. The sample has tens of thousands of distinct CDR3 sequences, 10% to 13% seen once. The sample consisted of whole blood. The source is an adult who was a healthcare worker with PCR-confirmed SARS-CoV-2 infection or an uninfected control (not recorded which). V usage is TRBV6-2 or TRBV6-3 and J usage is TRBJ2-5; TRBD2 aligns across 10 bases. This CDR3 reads CASSYRTSGGQETQYF. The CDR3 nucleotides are TGTGCCAGCAGTTACCGGACTAGCGGTGGCCAAGAGACCCAGTACTTC.